A single sample is the source of the 25 T cell receptor beta chains below, sequenced in a study of cytomegalovirus exposure and HLA in healthy donors. The PCR used 60 Vbeta and 13 Jbeta primers. Assay used: immunoSEQ multiplex PCR; TCRdb lists only in-frame clones, some missing. The sample consists of 150,000 to 200,000 clones, 84% of them appearing once. Sequencing used PBMCs. The receptor set was obtained from a young man in good health and CMV-seronegative.

The chain is built from TRBV4-3 and TRBJ2-7, with a possible D match to TRBD2 (5 bases). The V end lost 2 bases, the J end lost 7 bases, and 12 bases lay between the germline ends. This CDR3 region has 13 residues. Germline CDR1 and CDR2: LGHNA and YSLEER. CDR3 nucleotide sequence: TGCGCCAGCAGCCAATCGCTAGCTGTGGAGCAGTACTTC. This encodes CASSQSLAVEQYF.

A few counts support this clone. This rearrangement joins TRBV2 to TRBJ1-5, with 9 nucleotides matching TRBD1. This CDR3 contains 15 residues. V lost 5 bases and J lost 5; bases outside the gene matches: 7. CDR1 and CDR2 (germline): SNHLY, FYNNEI. CDR3 region: CASSPRDRADQPQHF. As DNA, the CDR3 is TGTGCCAGCAGTCCCCGGGACAGGGCTGATCAGCCCCAGCATTTT.

The CDR3 bases are TGCGCCAGCAGCAGGACAGAATATCAGGATGAAAAACTGTTTTTT. Amino acids: CASSRTEYQDEKLFF. This sequence joins TRBV5-1 and TRBJ1-4; tentative D call: TRBD1 (6 bases). Trimming removed 4 bases at V and 6 bases at J, with 16 bases between. The CDR3 spans 15 residues. Germline loops: CDR1 SGHRS, CDR2 YFSETQ. Filled out from reference TRBV5-1 and TRBJ1-4, the complete variable domain reads KAGVTQTPRYLIKTRGQQVTLSCSPISGHRSVSWYQQTPGQGLQFLFEYFSETQRNKGNFPGRFSGRQFSNSRSEMNVSTLELGDSALYLCASSRTEYQDEKLFFGSGTQLSVL.

The chain is built from TRBV7-9 and TRBJ2-1; D is undetermined. Between the trimmed V and J ends, which lost 2 bases and 8 bases, there was a span of 10 bases. CDR1 is SEHNR and CDR2 is FQNEAQ in the germline V gene (reference sequence). The CDR3 spans 13 residues. CDR3 in DNA: TGTGCCAGCAGCTTACGCGCGATCGATGAGCAGTTCTTC. Translated: CASSLRAIDEQFF. The entire variable domain, with the rest obtained from reference TRBV7-9 and TRBJ2-1, is as follows: DTGVSQNPRHKITKRGQNVTFRCDPISEHNRLYWYRQTLGQGPEFLTYFQNEAQLEKSRLLSDRFSAERPKGSFSTLEIQRTEQGDSAMYLCASSLRAIDEQFFGPGTRLTVL.

In regard to this clone: Additional DNA sequences in this sample encode the identical CDR3. V usage is TRBV30 and J usage is TRBJ1-3; a possible D gene is TRBD1 (6 bases). CDR3 length: 14 amino acids. CDR1 and CDR2 from the germline V gene are GTSNPN and SVGIG (reference sequence). The V and J ends lost 0 bases and 1 base respectively, with 7 bases between them. The CDR3 nucleotides are TGTGCCTGGAGTGTAGGGGGATCTGGAAACACCATATATTTT. Its translation is CAWSVGGSGNTIYF.

The rearrangement uses TRBV10-3 and TRBJ2-2, with 12 bases identical to TRBD2. The germline V gene encodes CDR1 ENHRY and CDR2 SYGVKD. The CDR3 sequence is 17 residues long. The trim removed 0 bases at V and 4 bases at J, leaving 3 bases unmatched. The CDR3 protein is CAISESSGLAGTGELFF. The CDR3, as DNA: TGTGCCATCAGTGAGTCTTCGGGACTAGCGGGCACCGGGGAGCTGTTTTTT.

This chain connects TRBV4-3 to TRBJ2-7, with 8 bases matching TRBD2. The germline V gene encodes CDR1 LGHNA and CDR2 YSLEER. After removal of 0 bases from V and 7 bases from J, the junction contained 14 bases not matched to a gene. This CDR3 spans 17 amino acids. The CDR3 sequence is CASSQEISGELADEQYF. CDR3 DNA sequence: TGCGCCAGCAGCCAAGAAATTAGTGGTGAACTAGCGGATGAGCAGTACTTC.

This chain uses TRBV6-6 with TRBJ2-7; 10 bases line up with TRBD2. CDR3 length: 16 residues. The V and J ends lost 0 bases and 4 bases, in that order; junction bases with no gene match: 6. CDR1 is MNHNY and CDR2 is SVGAGI in the germline V gene (reference sequence). The CDR3 sequence is CASSYSSTSGTYEQYF. Written as DNA, the CDR3 is TGTGCCAGCAGTTACTCCAGCACTAGCGGGACGTACGAGCAGTACTTC.

The chain employs TRBV15 and TRBJ1-3; TRBD1 is a possible D gene (5 bases). This CDR3 spans 15 amino acids. The ends were cut back, 3 bases at V and 4 bases at J, with 13 bases in the middle. Per germline, CDR1 LNHNV and CDR2 YYDKDF (reference sequence). This CDR3 reads CATSRDILPGNTIYF. The CDR3, as DNA: TGTGCCACCAGCAGGGACATCTTGCCGGGAAACACCATATATTTT.

The chain couples TRBV23-1 to TRBJ1-5, with 9 bases fitting TRBD1. TRBV23-1 is designated an ORF whose function remains uncertain. The CDR3 runs 18 residues. The V segment lost 6 bases and the J segment 6 bases; nucleotides outside the gene matches: 18. The CDR3 spells CASSQGGQGSGGSQPQHF. In nucleotides, the CDR3 is TGCGCCAGCAGCCAAGGGGGACAGGGCTCGGGTGGGAGTCAGCCCCAGCATTTT.

The chain links TRBV29-1 to TRBJ2-3, with 8 bases lining up with TRBD2. With V trimmed by 3 bases and J by 6 bases, 5 bases remained unmatched. CDR1 SQVTM and CDR2 ANQGSEA come from the germline V gene. This CDR3 region has 13 residues. Written as DNA, the CDR3 is TGCAGCGTTGATCCGAGCGGGGGTGATACGCAGTATTTT. Translated, it gives CSVDPSGGDTQYF.

The rearrangement joins TRBV5-1 to TRBJ2-7; the D gene is possibly TRBD1 (6 bases). The CDR3 runs to 13 residues. Per germline, CDR1 SGHRS and CDR2 YFSETQ. V dropped 7 bases and J dropped 0 bases, with 11 bases sitting between them. This CDR3 is CASATGPSYEQYF. CDR3 sequence (DNA): TGCGCCAGCGCGACAGGACCCTCCTACGAGCAGTACTTC.

J is TRBJ1-2 and V is TRBV6-5; the D gene is possibly TRBD1 (5 bases). The germline V gene encodes CDR1 MNHEY and CDR2 SVGAGI. The CDR3 spans 14 residues. The V end was cut by 6 bases, the J end by 2 bases, with 13 bases between. CDR3 loop: CASRPGGVNYGYTF. The DNA of the CDR3 is TGTGCCAGCAGACCCGGGGGAGTAAACTATGGCTACACCTTC.

The CDR3 sequence is CASSQNTLSGTGASDTQYF. CDR3 bases: TGTGCCAGCAGCCAAAATACTTTGTCCGGGACAGGAGCGTCAGATACGCAGTATTTT. The V call is TRBV4-2, the J call TRBJ2-3, with TRBD1 matching over 8 bases. The V gene end was trimmed by 2 bases and the J gene end by 4 bases; junction bases not matched to a gene: 17. Germline-derived CDR1 and CDR2 are LGHNA and YNFKEQ. The CDR3 length is 19 residues.

The chain is built from TRBV25-1 and TRBJ2-1, with 11 nucleotides matching TRBD2. V was pared by 6 bases and J by 2 bases, with 12 bases of the junction left unmatched. The CDR3 is 18 residues long. The V gene's germline CDR1 is MGHDK and CDR2 SYGVNS. The CDR3 is CASRGGVASGGTYNEQFF. In DNA, the CDR3 is TGTGCCAGCAGGGGAGGGGTGGCTAGCGGGGGGACCTACAATGAGCAGTTCTTC.

This sequence joins TRBV5-1 and TRBJ2-3; 12 positions agree with TRBD2. CDR1 is SGHRS and CDR2 is YFSETQ in the germline V gene. The CDR3 is made up of 18 amino acids. V dropped 2 bases and J dropped 4; count of bases not matched to a gene: 11. The CDR3 DNA reads as TGCGCCAGCAGCTTCGGGGCTAGCGGGAGGGTTTTTGCAGATACGCAGTATTTT. This gives the protein CASSFGASGRVFADTQYF.

The chain recombines TRBV7-3 with TRBJ2-3; 11 nucleotides align to TRBD2. Germline-derived CDR1 and CDR2 are SGHTA and FQGTGA. The V and J ends lost 5 bases and 0 bases, in that order; junction bases with no gene match: 4. CDR3 length: 16 amino acids. Here the CDR3 reads CASSPTSGESTDTQYF. CDR3 bases: TGTGCCAGCAGCCCGACTAGCGGGGAAAGCACAGATACGCAGTATTTT.

The chain has TRBV14 and TRBJ1-2; tentatively, D is TRBD1 (5 bases). V was trimmed by 0 bases and J by 4 bases, leaving 15 bases between them. The CDR3 extends over 16 amino acids. CDR1 and CDR2 from the germline V gene are SGHDN and FVKESK. The CDR3 is CASSQDLPGLGYGYTF. The CDR3 DNA sequence: TGTGCCAGCAGCCAAGATCTGCCAGGGCTGGGCTATGGCTACACCTTC.

This clone has more than one count but fewer than ten. This chain joins TRBV4-2 and TRBJ2-7; D is possibly TRBD1 (5 bases). The CDR3 totals 13 residues. Trimming removed 5 bases at V and 3 bases at J, with 11 bases between. The germline gives CDR1 LGHNA, CDR2 YNFKEQ. The CDR3 DNA reads as TGTGCCAGCAGCGTAACCAGGGACTACGAGCAGTACTTC. The encoded protein is CASSVTRDYEQYF.

The chain links TRBV10-1 to TRBJ1-2; no clear D gene. This CDR3 is built from 13 residues. V lost 3 bases to trimming and J lost 7 bases, with 12 bases between them. CDR1 is WNHNN, CDR2 SYGVQD, per germline (reference sequence). CDR3 sequence: CASSDGGPSGYTF. CDR3 coding DNA: TGCGCCAGCAGTGATGGTGGGCCGAGTGGCTACACCTTC.

The chain joins TRBV29-1 to TRBJ1-2, with 7 nucleotides matching TRBD1. CDR1 is SQVTM, CDR2 ANQGSEA, per germline. V dropped 2 bases and J dropped 5; count of bases not matched to a gene: 8. CDR3 length equals 14 residues. CDR3 amino acids: CSVEYRDRLYGYTF. DNA of the CDR3: TGCAGCGTTGAATACCGGGACAGATTGTATGGCTACACCTTC.

A single count supports this clone. The J gene is TRBJ1-5, the V gene TRBV2; D is perhaps TRBD1 (5 bases). V dropped 6 bases and J dropped 0 bases, with 6 bases sitting between them. CDR3 length equals 13 residues. Germline V gene sequence: CDR1 SNHLY, CDR2 FYNNEI. The CDR3 nucleotides read TGTGCCAGCAGGGGGCTTAGCAATCAGCCCCAGCATTTT. It is translated as CASRGLSNQPQHF.

The genes are TRBV11-2 and TRBJ2-1, with 7 nucleotides matching TRBD2. The CDR3 is 12 residues long. Germline V gene data show CDR1 as SGHAT and CDR2 as FQNNGV. V was clipped by 1 base and J by 12 bases; unmatched bases: 3. The CDR3, as DNA: TGTGCCAGCAGCTTAGGGGGCGGGGGGCAGTTCTTC. It yields the protein CASSLGGGGQFF.

The chain employs TRBV7-9 and TRBJ1-2; TRBD1 agrees at 11 bases. From germline, CDR1 is SEHNR and CDR2 FQNEAQ (reference sequence). After removal of 1 base from V and 6 bases from J, the junction contained 1 base not matched to a gene. The CDR3 totals 14 residues. For the CDR3, the DNA is TGTGCCAGCAGCTTAGAGGGACAGGGGGATGGCTACACCTTC. It codes for CASSLEGQGDGYTF.

The gene calls are TRBV13 and TRBJ2-1; weak D call: TRBD2 (5 bases). The CDR3 runs to 15 residues. With 2 bases removed from V and 2 bases from J, the gap between germline ends came to 10 bases. Per the germline V gene, CDR1 is PRHDT and CDR2 is FYEKMQ (reference sequence). The CDR3 region has the DNA TGTGCCAGCAGCTTAAAGAGCGGCGCCTACAATGAGCAGTTCTTC. Protein sequence: CASSLKSGAYNEQFF.